This TCR beta chain was captured by sequencing in a study of T cell responses to AZD1222 COVID-19 vaccine. A word on this clone: Its specificity is not known.

The CDR3 has 15 amino acids. V was trimmed by 2 bases and J by 0 bases, leaving 7 bases between them. Germline CDR1 is SGHTA and CDR2 is FQGNSA. Analysis merged second doses at about 4 or about 12 weeks. Some clones are missing from TCRdb's copy, which holds only in-frame ones; the method was immunoSEQ multiplex PCR. The sample lists approximately 120,000 clones, roughly 88% seen once, with about 6% in the top ten. Study outcomes and limitations: Among the donors, most were white British and more were female, and clonal diversity was possibly underestimated. Among those given AZD1222, only five or six were seropositive at baseline. An increase in Spike-specific TCR breadth and depth was observed after two AZD1222 doses.

The receptor was isolated from an adult who received the AZD1222 COVID-19 vaccine. Here the sequenced sample was peripheral blood, taken 28 days after the second AZD1222 dose. The chain combines TRBV7-2 with TRBJ2-2; no clear D. The CDR3 loop is CASSLTITNTGELFF. The CDR3 DNA sequence: TGTGCCAGCAGCTTAACTATTACGAACACCGGGGAGCTGTTTTTT.